The clone carrying this TCR beta chain was seen a few times. The sample comes from a study of blood T cell repertoires in COVID-19. Overall study context: Some COVID-19 samples were acute and others convalescent; all came from the United States, Italy and Spain. Sources were T cells, B-cell-depleted T cells, or PBMCs; the material itself was cDNA or gDNA.

The V end was cut by 1 base, the J end by 2 bases, with 15 bases between. The germline V gene encodes CDR1 SEHNR and CDR2 FQNEAQ (reference sequence). CDR3 length equals 16 residues. In the source study's methods: Counts of nucleated cells, estimated from reference gene primer amplification, were obtained. The table came from immunoSEQ multiplex PCR; TCRdb's copy has only in-frame clones and leaves some out. Clone size and the V and J calls come from that table; the DNA yielded D and trimming. Of over 200,000 clones listed, roughly 76% are singletons. The origin of this receptor is a human donor in a cohort sampled during active COVID-19. The specimen sequenced was peripheral blood. The chain joins TRBV7-9 to TRBJ2-7; D is uncertain. The CDR3 sequence: CASSLVATQYPYEQYF. As DNA, the CDR3 is TGTGCCAGCAGCTTAGTAGCTACCCAGTATCCCTACGAGCAGTACTTC.